These 10 T cell receptor beta chains originate from one sample sequenced in a study of blood T cell repertoires in COVID-19. The data were produced by immunoSEQ multiplex PCR, yet TCRdb's version contains in-frame clones alone and is incomplete. The table lists around 150,000 clones, approximately 88% of them singletons. Sequencing was performed on PBMCs or T cells enriched from blood (not recorded which). These receptors originate from a man between 65 and 85 years old who had been exposed to COVID-19.

This clone was counted only a few times. The J gene is TRBJ1-5, the V gene TRBV6-1; 8 bases map to TRBD1. CDR3 length equals 16 residues. Unmatched junction bases numbered 7, after V lost 0 bases and J lost 6 bases. Per the germline V gene, CDR1 is MNHNS and CDR2 is SASEGT. CDR3 in amino acids: CASSEALSGGGQPQHF. For the CDR3, the DNA is TGTGCCAGCAGTGAAGCGCTATCAGGGGGCGGTCAGCCCCAGCATTTT.

The chain uses TRBV4-1 and TRBJ2-7, with 10 bases that match TRBD1. Germline trimming cut 0 bases from V and 12 bases from J; bases unmatched to any gene: 11. The CDR3 consists of 15 residues. Germline values: CDR1 MGHRA, CDR2 YSYEKL. The CDR3 spells CASSQEGQGVTGRYF. The DNA for the CDR3 is TGCGCCAGCAGCCAAGAAGGACAGGGGGTAACGGGGCGGTACTTC.

This chain connects TRBV14 to TRBJ1-1; the D is unclear. V was trimmed by 0 bases and J by 4 bases, leaving 9 bases between them. CDR1 is SGHDN and CDR2 is FVKESK in the germline V gene. The CDR3 loop spans 14 amino acids. The CDR3 DNA reads as TGTGCCAGCAGCCAAGAGGCAGTGGCCACTGAAGCTTTCTTT. The encoded protein is CASSQEAVATEAFF.

With regard to this clone: This specimen includes other DNA sequences encoding the same CDR3. The chain combines TRBV18 with TRBJ2-5; weak D call: TRBD2 (6 bases). The CDR3 has 13 amino acids. CDR1 and CDR2 (germline): KGHSH, LQKENI. Trimming left V 3 bases short and J 2 bases short, with 7 bases between. The CDR3 DNA reads as TGTGCCAGCTCACCGGGACTGCAAGAGACCCAGTACTTC. This sequence encodes CASSPGLQETQYF. The whole variable domain, filled in from reference TRBV18 and TRBJ2-5, reads NAGVMQNPRHLVRRRGQEARLRCSPMKGHSHVYWYRQLPEEGLKFMVYLQKENIIDESGMPKERFSAEFPKEGPSILRIQQVVRGDSAAYFCASSPGLQETQYFGPGTRLLVL.

The chain recombines TRBV2 with TRBJ2-2, with unresolved D. CDR3 length equals 16 residues. CDR1 is SNHLY and CDR2 is FYNNEI in the germline V gene. V was shortened by 6 bases and J by 2 bases, with 16 bases between the two germline ends. CDR3 region: CASSLEASFNTGELFF. CDR3 in DNA: TGTGCCAGCAGCTTAGAAGCGAGCTTTAACACCGGGGAGCTGTTTTTT. The full variable domain, its missing parts supplied by reference TRBV2 and TRBJ2-2, is EPEVTQTPSHQVTQMGQEVILRCVPISNHLYFYWYRQILGQKVEFLVSFYNNEISEKSEIFDDQFSVERPDGSNFTLKIRSTKLEDSAMYFCASSLEASFNTGELFFGEGSRLTVL.

The chain has TRBV3-1 (or the pseudogene TRBV3-2) and TRBJ2-7; 11 nucleotides agree with TRBD2. Germline lookup yields CDR1 LGHDT and CDR2 YNNKEL (reference sequence). CDR3 length: 14 amino acids. V was clipped by 1 base and J by 6 bases; unmatched bases: 2. The CDR3 is CASSQVAGGAEQYF. As DNA, the CDR3 is TGTGCCAGCAGCCAAGTAGCGGGGGGGGCCGAGCAGTACTTC.

This chain links TRBV10-2 with TRBJ2-5; TRBD2 is a possible D gene (6 bases). From germline, CDR1 is WSHSY and CDR2 SAAADI. The length of the CDR3 is 14 residues. The V end was cut by 4 bases, the J end by 4 bases, with 13 bases between. CDR3 protein: CASSGSGGTETQYF. As DNA, the CDR3 is TGCGCCAGCAGTGGAAGCGGCGGGACAGAGACCCAGTACTTC.

CDR3 DNA: TGTGCCAGCAGGAGACAGAACACTGAAGCTTTCTTT. It translates to CASRRQNTEAFF. The V gene is TRBV2, the J gene TRBJ1-1; no reliable D call. This CDR3 comprises 12 residues. The germline gives CDR1 SNHLY, CDR2 FYNNEI. Trimming removed 6 bases from V and 1 base from J, with 6 bases in between.

The chain combines TRBV4-3 with TRBJ1-2; D is unclear. Between the trimmed V and J ends, which lost 0 bases and 8 bases, there was a span of 7 bases. CDR3 size: 12 residues. In germline, CDR1 is LGHNA, CDR2 YSLEER. The CDR3 is CASSQDWQGYTF. CDR3 in DNA: TGCGCCAGCAGCCAAGATTGGCAGGGCTACACCTTC.

CDR3 DNA: TGTGCCAGCAGCGGAGGCGAAGAGACCCAGTACTTC. Protein: CASSGGEETQYF. The genes are TRBV9 and TRBJ2-5; D unclear. CDR1 is SGDLS, CDR2 YYNGEE, per germline. V shed 3 bases and J shed 3 bases, with 6 bases lying between them. This CDR3 region has 12 residues.